The 10 T cell receptor beta chains below come from one sample, sequenced in a study of shared clonotypes between healthy human individuals. Repertoires were generated with immunoSEQ multiplex PCR, while TCRdb's copy carries only in-frame clones and drops some. The sample yields some 680,000 clones, around 73% seen once. The sequencing input was memory CD4+ T cells sorted from blood. Specified subset: CD45RA-negative fraction. Every receptor here comes from a woman in her 30s in good health.

About this clone itself: The sample carries other DNA sequences with the same CDR3. The chain is built from TRBV9 and TRBJ1-1, with a possible D match to TRBD1 (5 bases). The CDR3 totals 13 residues. V gave up 3 bases and J gave up 0 bases, with 6 bases separating them. The V gene's germline CDR1 is SGDLS and CDR2 YYNGEE. CDR3 bases: TGTGCCAGCAGCGGGGGACTGAACACTGAAGCTTTCTTT. Protein sequence: CASSGGLNTEAFF.

The chain links TRBV19 to TRBJ1-1, with a weak D call TRBD1 (5 bases). CDR3 length: 14 residues. Germline V gene sequence: CDR1 LNHDA, CDR2 SQIVND (reference sequence). The germline V and J ends were trimmed by 5 bases and 1 base, with 11 bases remaining between them. The CDR3 region has the DNA TGTGCCAGTAGTGGGGCAGGGAGGAACACTGAAGCTTTCTTT. It is translated as CASSGAGRNTEAFF.

This clone has more than one count but fewer than ten. The chain recombines TRBV28 with TRBJ1-2; a weak D match, TRBD1 (6 bases). V was clipped by 2 bases and J by 0 bases, with 10 bases between them. CDR3 length: 15 residues. Looked up from germline, CDR1 is MDHEN and CDR2 is SYDVKM. For the CDR3, the DNA is TGTGCCAGCAGTTTAGTCCGGACAGCTAACTATGGCTACACCTTC. Translating it yields CASSLVRTANYGYTF.

The chain is built from TRBV19 and TRBJ2-2, with D perhaps matching TRBD2 (6 bases). Trimming pared 7 bases from V and 0 bases from J, leaving 15 bases between. Looked up from germline, CDR1 is LNHDA and CDR2 is SQIVND (reference sequence). The CDR3 is 16 amino acids. The CDR3, as DNA: TGTGCCAGTAATTATGAGTGGGGGGCGAACACCGGGGAGCTGTTTTTT. It specifies CASNYEWGANTGELFF.

The chain recombines TRBV2 with TRBJ2-5; maybe TRBD2 (5 bases). Trimming cost V 5 bases and J 5 bases, with 12 bases left between them. The CDR3 totals 13 residues. Per germline, CDR1 SNHLY and CDR2 FYNNEI. The CDR3 sequence is CASSSDWTETQYF. The CDR3 nucleotides are TGTGCCAGCAGTTCGGACTGGACGGAGACCCAGTACTTC. Variable domain in full (rest from reference TRBV2 and TRBJ2-5): EPEVTQTPSHQVTQMGQEVILRCVPISNHLYFYWYRQILGQKVEFLVSFYNNEISEKSEIFDDQFSVERPDGSNFTLKIRSTKLEDSAMYFCASSSDWTETQYFGPGTRLLVL.

This chain joins TRBV6-5 and TRBJ2-2; D possibly corresponds to TRBD2 (5 bases). The germline V gene encodes CDR1 MNHEY and CDR2 SVGAGI. This CDR3 contains 15 residues. V dropped 10 bases and J dropped 7 bases, with 22 bases sitting between them. The CDR3 DNA reads as TGTGCCACGTTAAGGGCCCGCGGGCGTGGCGGGGAGCTGTTTTTT. Its translation is CATLRARGRGGELFF.

This chain connects TRBV6-6 to TRBJ2-7, with 13 bases fitting TRBD2. J lost 2 bases, V lost 2 bases, and 0 bases had no gene match. Germline V gene lookup returns CDR1 MNHNY and CDR2 SVGAGI (reference sequence). This CDR3 comprises 15 residues. The CDR3 coding sequence is TGTGCCAGCAGTTACGGACTAGCGGGAGCCTACGAGCAGTACTTC. It specifies CASSYGLAGAYEQYF.

This chain links TRBV10-1 with TRBJ2-1; TRBD2 might be the D (6 bases). The length of the CDR3 is 14 residues. The germline CDR1 and CDR2 sequences are WNHNN and SYGVQD (reference sequence). Between the trimmed V and J ends, which lost 2 bases and 4 bases, there was a span of 9 bases. The CDR3 DNA is TGCGCCAGCAGTGAGGGCGGGATGTACAATGAGCAGTTCTTC. Residues: CASSEGGMYNEQFF.

J is TRBJ2-1 and V is TRBV5-1, with 7 nucleotides matching TRBD2. The CDR3 loop spans 14 amino acids. Trimming at V came to 1 base and at J to 6 bases, leaving 4 bases not matched to a gene. Germline V gene sequence: CDR1 SGHRS, CDR2 YFSETQ. The CDR3 is CASSLLRTSNEQFF. The CDR3 bases are TGCGCCAGCAGCTTGTTGCGGACTAGCAATGAGCAGTTCTTC.

The chain uses TRBV19 and TRBJ2-1, with D perhaps TRBD1 or TRBD2 (5 bases each). Germline CDR1 is LNHDA and CDR2 is SQIVND (reference sequence). This CDR3 has 14 amino acids. V shed 10 bases and J shed 5 bases, with 18 bases lying between them. CDR3 residues: CATVSGRLNNEQFF. CDR3 bases: TGTGCCACTGTCTCGGGACGACTGAACAATGAGCAGTTCTTC.